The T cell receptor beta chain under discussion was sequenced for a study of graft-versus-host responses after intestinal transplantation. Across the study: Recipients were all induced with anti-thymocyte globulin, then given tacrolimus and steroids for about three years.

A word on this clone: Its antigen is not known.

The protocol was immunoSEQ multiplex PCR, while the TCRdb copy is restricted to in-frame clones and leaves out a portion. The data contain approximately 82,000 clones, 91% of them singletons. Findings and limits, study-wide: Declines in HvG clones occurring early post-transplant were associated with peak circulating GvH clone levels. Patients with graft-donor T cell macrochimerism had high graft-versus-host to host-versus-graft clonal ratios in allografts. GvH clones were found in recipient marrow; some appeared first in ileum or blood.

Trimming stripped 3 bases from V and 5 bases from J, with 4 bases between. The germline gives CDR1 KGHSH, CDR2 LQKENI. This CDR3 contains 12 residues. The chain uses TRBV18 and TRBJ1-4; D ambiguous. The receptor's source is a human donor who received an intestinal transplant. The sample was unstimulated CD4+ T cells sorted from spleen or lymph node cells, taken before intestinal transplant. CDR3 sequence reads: CASSPLNEKLFF. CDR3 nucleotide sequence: TGTGCCAGCTCACCTCTGAATGAAAAACTGTTTTTT.